This TCR beta chain was obtained from a study of control samples from healthy donors and cancer patients. Repertoires were generated with immunoSEQ multiplex PCR, while TCRdb's copy carries only in-frame clones and drops some. The data hold 150,000 to 200,000 clones, with roughly 92% observed a single time. This clone was seen only a few times. Sequenced material: blood. This sequence was found in a man aged 30-40 years in good health.

As DNA, the CDR3 is TGTGCCAGCAGCTTAGCGGCAGGGGGTACCTACGAGCAGTACTTC. This gives the protein CASSLAAGGTYEQYF. The rearrangement links TRBV11-2 to TRBJ2-7; 7 bases match TRBD1. V lost 1 base to trimming and J lost 2 bases; unmatched junction nucleotides: 5. Looked up from germline, CDR1 is SGHAT and CDR2 is FQNNGV. The CDR3 totals 15 residues.